This TCR beta chain originates from a study of blood T cell repertoires in COVID-19. Study-level information: From the United States, Italy and Spain came samples of acute and convalescent COVID-19. From T cells, B-cell-depleted T cells, or PBMCs came the material, which was cDNA or gDNA.

In the original analysis: From reference gene primer amplification, estimates of nucleated cell counts were derived. Repertoires were generated with immunoSEQ multiplex PCR, while TCRdb's copy carries only in-frame clones and drops some. V and J calls and clone size are those listed in that table; D and trimming were worked out from the DNA. The sample has 120,000 or so clones, 70% to 90% seen once. Trimming removed 6 bases from V and 9 bases from J; junction bases left unmatched: 14. The CDR3 is 16 amino acids. Germline-derived CDR1 and CDR2 are MDHEN and SYDVKM. The chain combines TRBV28 with TRBJ2-1; TRBD2 matches 10 bases. The receptor was isolated from a woman between 55 and 75 years old with acute or convalescent COVID-19. The specimen sequenced was peripheral blood. CDR3 sequence: CASSPTGTSVRVEQFF. CDR3 coding DNA: TGTGCCAGCAGCCCAACCGGGACTAGCGTCCGGGTTGAGCAGTTCTTC.